This T cell receptor beta chain comes out of a study of cytomegalovirus exposure and HLA in healthy donors. Vbeta (60) and Jbeta (13) primers were used in the PCR. TCRdb's table, derived via immunoSEQ multiplex PCR, lists solely in-frame clones and lacks some. The sample has 60,000 to 80,000 clones, over 50% seen once. Concerning this clone: Antigen unknown.

Study-level points and caveats: The authors later found HLA-associated TCR beta chains more clonally expanded than equally common others. The authors enumerated 150 to 200 TCR beta chains as linked to cytomegalovirus. Productive rates of about 87% or about 30% were seen for most TCR beta V segments in an earlier analysis. Donors belonging to an Asian-associated ancestry cluster reportedly showed fewer N-insertions in productive TCRs than the roughly 670-donor mean, according to what a later analysis found.

Germline V lookup: CDR1 SGHRS, CDR2 YFSETQ. Trimming pared 5 bases from V and 2 bases from J, leaving 9 bases between. CDR3 length: 13 residues. The TCR originated in a man under 40 in good health and CMV-seronegative. Sequencing was done on a sample of PBMCs. The gene calls are TRBV5-1 and TRBJ2-3; D possibly corresponds to TRBD2 (5 bases). The CDR3 DNA is TGCGCCAGCAGTTCCGGACTCACAGATACGCAGTATTTT. Protein product: CASSSGLTDTQYF.